A selection of T cell receptor beta chains follows, all from one sample in a study of cytomegalovirus exposure and HLA in healthy donors. Libraries were prepared by immunoSEQ multiplex PCR; TCRdb keeps only in-frame clonotypes and omits some of them. This sample has roughly 70,000 clones, with around 72% found just once. Sample: PBMCs. The receptors shown here come from a male donor in good health and CMV-seropositive. CDR3s leave out the opening cysteine and the closing phenylalanine or tryptophan. Each record gives: CDR3 length, J gene, clone size, V gene, CDR3 protein. Rows may omit the clone size; those that give it use once, few, many or a size class.

>12|TRBJ2-5|.|TRBV27
ASSRTGVGETQY
>14|TRBJ1-1|.|TRBV11-2
ASSSYPQGMNTEAF
>12|TRBJ1-2|.|TRBV29-1
SAQAGGANYGYT
>13|TRBJ2-5|.|TRBV13
ASSLKRGRSETQY
>8|TRBJ2-3|.|TRBV30
ACLTDTQY
>13|TRBJ2-1|once|TRBV5-1
ASSPDTYSYNEQF
>10|TRBJ2-5|.|TRBV7-2
ASSYGLASQY
>11|TRBJ2-7|.|TRBV7-6
ASSFGVGYEQY
>12|TRBJ1-6|once|TRBV5-8
ASSLYAGNSPLH
>13|TRBJ2-6|few|TRBV14
ASSPWTGGANVLT
>12|TRBJ1-4|.|TRBV9
ASSPREGDEKLF
>13|TRBJ2-1|.|TRBV7-9
ASSSSGGAGNEQF
>14|TRBJ2-5|.|TRBV7-3
ASSPGTSGRIETQY
>12|TRBJ2-7|.|TRBV5-4
ASSSSGTLYEQY
>12|TRBJ2-7|.|TRBV9
ASSETGQNYEQY
>12|TRBJ2-7|.|TRBV7-8
ASSPRLLVNEQY
>11|TRBJ1-5|.|TRBV6-5
ASRGTGNQPQH
>14|TRBJ2-7|.|TRBV27
ASSLEGGTGNYEQY
>15|TRBJ1-5|.|TRBV7-2
ASSLARNTYSNQPQH
>11|TRBJ1-4|.|TRBV6-1
ASSEITDEKLF
>12|TRBJ2-6|few|TRBV27
ASRPNSGANVLT
>14|TRBJ2-5|.|TRBV10-1
ASSATPAGAQETQY
>14|TRBJ2-1|.|TRBV5-5
ASSLRVGGSYNEQF
>14|TRBJ2-3|few|TRBV7-3
ASSLNAGAGADTQY
>13|TRBJ1-1|.|TRBV5-5
ASSYDTGMNTEAF
>14|.|once|TRBV7-8
ASSFIQLRGTYEQY
>13|.|.|TRBV6-1
ASSKTNSGMNEQY
>12|TRBJ1-1|.|TRBV5-1
ASSQGTGGTEAF
>12|TRBJ1-3|.|TRBV25-1
ASSDEVIGNTIY
>14|TRBJ1-4|.|TRBV7-2
ASSSPDRGLNEKLF
>13|TRBJ1-1|few|TRBV18
ASSPSEGTNTEAF
>13|TRBJ1-4|.|TRBV2
ASSPGTGRNEKLF
>11|TRBJ2-1|.|TRBV27
ASSPTGYNEQF
>8|TRBJ1-1|.|TRBV29-1
SLGGAGAF
>11|TRBJ2-3|.|TRBV14
ASSQDPGDTQY
>13|TRBJ2-7|.|TRBV18
ASSPSPQEIYEQY
>12|TRBJ1-6|few|TRBV12-5
ASVVVGGNSPLH
>12|TRBJ2-2|.|TRBV5-1
ASTRGGNTGELF
>13|TRBJ2-3|.|TRBV9
ASSVWTGGTDTQY
>12|TRBJ1-2|.|TRBV5-1
ASSLGQGGFGYT
>11|TRBJ1-2|.|TRBV9
ASSVGGLDGYT
>12|TRBJ2-7|.|TRBV11-2
ASSPSGGRYEQY
>11|TRBJ1-2|.|TRBV30
AWSVGGYYGYT
>16|TRBJ2-1|.|TRBV2
ASIRTSGTSGSSGEQF